These 28 T cell receptor beta chains were sequenced from one sample in a study of T cell responses to AZD1222 COVID-19 vaccine. Sequencing was performed with immunoSEQ multiplex PCR; in TCRdb, only in-frame clones are kept and a portion is missing. This table has about 120,000 clones, more than 85% appearing once. The sequenced sample was peripheral blood, obtained on day 0 of AZD1222 vaccination. The receptors originated from an adult in good health.

The chain is built from TRBV6-4 and TRBJ2-1, with 9 bases matching TRBD1. This CDR3 contains 15 residues. Germline trimming cut 4 bases from V and 8 bases from J; bases unmatched to any gene: 9. In germline, CDR1 is MRHNA, CDR2 SNTAGT. The CDR3 sequence: CASSALGTGLDEQFF. In nucleotides, the CDR3 is TGTGCCAGCAGTGCCTTAGGGACAGGGTTGGATGAGCAGTTCTTC.

V is TRBV7-8 and J is TRBJ1-2; perhaps TRBD1 as D (6 bases). Germline V CDR1 and CDR2: SGHVS, FQNEAQ. V was cut by 1 base and J by 5 bases, with 11 bases left in between. The CDR3 is 14 residues long. In DNA, the CDR3 is TGTGCCAGCAGCTTAGAGACAGGCTATTATGGCTACACCTTC. Translated: CASSLETGYYGYTF.

V and J are TRBV30 and TRBJ2-7; D not certain. Deletions cut 0 bases from V and 3 bases from J, with 12 bases between. CDR1 and CDR2 (germline): GTSNPN, SVGIG (reference sequence). The length of the CDR3 is 14 residues. The CDR3 loop is CAWSVRVGYYEQYF. CDR3 DNA: TGTGCCTGGAGTGTACGGGTAGGGTACTACGAGCAGTACTTC.

V is TRBV12-3 or TRBV12-4 and J is TRBJ1-1; D unresolved. This CDR3 spans 12 amino acids. V gave up 7 bases and J gave up 6 bases, with 12 bases separating them. CDR3 loop: CASKRVEAEAFF. CDR3 sequence (DNA): TGTGCCAGCAAGAGGGTCGAAGCTGAAGCTTTCTTT.

The chain couples TRBV29-1 to TRBJ1-2; maybe TRBD1 (5 bases). The V end lost 1 base, the J end lost 1 base, and 7 bases lay between the germline ends. Germline V CDR1 and CDR2: SQVTM, ANQGSEA. The CDR3 totals 13 residues. The CDR3 DNA reads as TGCAGCGTTGAAGGGGGCGATAACTATGGCTACACCTTC. Translating it yields CSVEGGDNYGYTF.

This sequence joins TRBV5-1 and TRBJ1-1, with D tentatively TRBD1 (6 bases). The ends were cut back, 4 bases at V and 2 bases at J, with 24 bases in the middle. The V gene's germline CDR1 is SGHRS and CDR2 YFSETQ. The CDR3 length is 18 residues. CDR3 DNA sequence: TGCGCCAGCAGCGTTGGGGAATACTTTAGGACAGTAAACACTGAAGCTTTCTTT. It is translated as CASSVGEYFRTVNTEAFF.

The gene calls are TRBV7-2 and TRBJ1-4, with D perhaps TRBD1 (6 bases). Trimming cost V 5 bases and J 5 bases, with 15 bases left between them. The V gene's germline CDR1 is SGHTA and CDR2 FQGNSA. The CDR3 length is 15 residues. This CDR3 is CASSRRTGINEKLFF. In DNA form, the CDR3 reads TGTGCCAGCAGCCGGCGTACAGGGATAAATGAAAAACTGTTTTTT.

In DNA, the CDR3 is TGTGCCAGCAGCCGTGGGTGGGGTAGCGGGGACACAGATACGCAGTATTTT. Residues: CASSRGWGSGDTDTQYF. The V gene is TRBV7-2, the J gene TRBJ2-3, with TRBD2 matching 8 bases. Germline V gene sequence: CDR1 SGHTA, CDR2 FQGNSA. V lost 5 bases to trimming and J lost 2 bases; unmatched junction nucleotides: 12. CDR3 length: 17 residues.

V and J are TRBV4-3 and TRBJ2-1, with 12 nucleotides matching TRBD2. Germline V gene sequence: CDR1 LGHNA, CDR2 YSLEER. V gave up 5 bases and J gave up 0 bases; unmatched junction bases: 14. The CDR3 loop spans 20 amino acids. This CDR3 reads CASSALLASGGVSSYNEQFF. CDR3 nucleotides: TGCGCCAGCAGCGCATTGCTGGCTAGCGGGGGGGTCTCCTCCTACAATGAGCAGTTCTTC.

The V and J genes are TRBV30 and TRBJ1-4; a weak D match, TRBD1 (5 bases). Deletions cut 0 bases from V and 7 bases from J, with 15 bases between. CDR3 length: 15 amino acids. The germline CDR1 and CDR2 sequences are GTSNPN and SVGIG (reference sequence). The CDR3: CAWSVGVGEGEKLFF. The DNA of the CDR3 is TGTGCCTGGAGTGTAGGGGTCGGAGAGGGTGAAAAACTGTTTTTT. The whole variable domain, remainder taken from reference TRBV30 and TRBJ1-4, is SQTIHQWPATLVQPVGSPLSLECTVEGTSNPNLYWYRQAAGRGLQLLFYSVGIGQISSEVPQNLSASRPQDRQFILSSKKLLLSDSGFYLCAWSVGVGEGEKLFFGSGTQLSVL.

CDR3 protein: CASSPRQMGTEAFF. For the CDR3, the DNA is TGTGCCAGCAGCCCCCGCCAGATGGGCACTGAAGCTTTCTTT. The chain couples TRBV9 to TRBJ1-1; D ambiguous. Trimming removed 4 bases from V and 4 bases from J, with 14 bases in between. The germline V gene has CDR1 SGDLS and CDR2 YYNGEE. This CDR3 contains 14 residues. Full variable domain (remainder filled in from reference TRBV9 and TRBJ1-1): DSGVTQTPKHLITATGQRVTLRCSPRSGDLSVYWYQQSLDQGLQFLIQYYNGEERAKGNILERFSAQQFPDLHSELNLSSLELGDSALYFCASSPRQMGTEAFFGQGTRLTVV.

This clone was seen a single time. This rearrangement joins TRBV7-2 to TRBJ2-7; D gene uncertain. This CDR3 is 14 amino acids long. Germline lookup yields CDR1 SGHTA and CDR2 FQGNSA. V gave up 1 base and J gave up 6 bases, with 13 bases separating them. In DNA form, the CDR3 reads TGTGCCAGCAGCTTAGATCCGACTTCGGGCGAGCAGTACTTC. This sequence encodes CASSLDPTSGEQYF.

The chain carries TRBV6-5 and TRBJ2-3; a possible D gene is TRBD2 (7 bases). This CDR3 has 15 residues. Trimming pared 6 bases from V and 1 base from J, leaving 14 bases between. CDR1 is MNHEY and CDR2 is SVGAGI in the germline V gene. CDR3 amino acids: CASSQEGGRTDTQYF. The CDR3 DNA follows: TGTGCCAGCAGCCAGGAGGGGGGGCGCACAGATACGCAGTATTTT.

The V and J genes are TRBV28 and TRBJ2-3, with D tentatively TRBD2 (5 bases). The CDR3 has 13 amino acids. The V and J ends lost 6 bases and 5 bases respectively, with 12 bases between them. Germline V gene sequence: CDR1 MDHEN, CDR2 SYDVKM. CDR3 region: CASRREGIDTQYF. DNA for the CDR3: TGTGCCAGCAGACGTGAGGGTATAGATACGCAGTATTTT.

The chain couples TRBV9 to TRBJ1-2; D call uncertain. CDR1 is SGDLS and CDR2 is YYNGEE in the germline V gene. V lost 0 bases, J lost 2 bases, and 5 bases lay in between. The CDR3 sequence is 13 residues long. CDR3: CASSVAGNYGYTF. DNA for the CDR3: TGTGCCAGCAGCGTAGCGGGGAACTATGGCTACACCTTC. Supplemented by reference TRBV9 and TRBJ1-2, the full variable domain reads DSGVTQTPKHLITATGQRVTLRCSPRSGDLSVYWYQQSLDQGLQFLIQYYNGEERAKGNILERFSAQQFPDLHSELNLSSLELGDSALYFCASSVAGNYGYTFGSGTRLTVV.

The gene calls are TRBV4-1 and TRBJ2-2; 8 positions match TRBD2. The CDR3 has 19 residues. The V gene end was trimmed by 4 bases and the J gene end by 0 bases; junction bases not matched to a gene: 13. Germline CDR1 is MGHRA and CDR2 is YSYEKL. CDR3 residues: CASSRIAEAGAANTGELFF. As DNA, the CDR3 is TGCGCCAGCAGCCGTATCGCGGAAGCGGGGGCCGCGAACACCGGGGAGCTGTTTTTT.

The rearrangement uses TRBV11-2 and TRBJ2-5; 7 bases line up with TRBD1. From germline, CDR1 is SGHAT and CDR2 FQNNGV. Losses at the gene ends were 5 bases for V and 5 bases for J; bases not matched to a gene: 11. The CDR3 is made up of 15 amino acids. The CDR3, as DNA: TGTGCCAGCAGCCCCGGGACAGACAGCCCGGAGACCCAGTACTTC. Translating it yields CASSPGTDSPETQYF.

The chain uses TRBV19 and TRBJ2-7; unclear D gene. V was trimmed by 3 bases and J by 6 bases, leaving 9 bases between them. The CDR3 totals 12 residues. Germline V lookup: CDR1 LNHDA, CDR2 SQIVND (reference sequence). CDR3 in DNA: TGTGCCAGTAGTATCCCGGGCTTCGAGCAGTACTTC. Encoded protein: CASSIPGFEQYF.

The gene calls are TRBV7-9 and TRBJ1-6; a weak D match, TRBD1 (5 bases). This CDR3 is 13 amino acids long. Germline CDR1 reads SEHNR; CDR2 reads FQNEAQ (reference sequence). V was cut by 8 bases and J by 6 bases, with 11 bases left in between. CDR3 nucleotide sequence: TGTGCCAGCGGCAGGGACTTTAATTCACCCCTCCACTTT. Translated, it gives CASGRDFNSPLHF.

This rearrangement joins TRBV3-1 (or the pseudogene TRBV3-2) to TRBJ1-2, with a possible D match to TRBD1 (6 bases). The CDR3 runs 18 residues. Germline V gives CDR1 LGHDT, CDR2 YNNKEL (reference sequence). The V end was cut by 0 bases, the J end by 5 bases, with 22 bases between. For the CDR3, the DNA is TGTGCCAGCAGCCAAGAGATAGGGGGAAGGGTTAGACCATATGGCTACACCTTC. Translated, it gives CASSQEIGGRVRPYGYTF.

The chain couples TRBV7-9 to TRBJ1-5, with D possibly TRBD1 on 6 matching bases. The V and J ends lost 5 bases and 2 bases respectively, with 13 bases between them. Per germline, CDR1 SEHNR and CDR2 FQNEAQ (reference sequence). The CDR3 contains 15 residues. CDR3 region: CASSPQGSGNQPQHF. CDR3 in DNA: TGTGCCAGCAGCCCCCAGGGGTCTGGCAATCAGCCCCAGCATTTT.

The chain combines TRBV7-2 with TRBJ2-7; TRBD2 aligns across 12 bases. The CDR3 spans 16 residues. V was clipped by 5 bases and J by 5 bases; unmatched bases: 10. Germline V gene data show CDR1 as SGHTA and CDR2 as FQGNSA. The CDR3 here is CASSLRATSGGNEQYF. Written as DNA, the CDR3 is TGTGCCAGCAGCCTCCGGGCGACTAGCGGGGGCAACGAGCAGTACTTC.

The chain couples TRBV2 to TRBJ1-1; 7 bases fit TRBD1. J lost 1 base, V lost 6 bases, and 2 bases had no gene match. Per germline, CDR1 SNHLY and CDR2 FYNNEI. CDR3 length: 13 amino acids. In DNA form, the CDR3 reads TGTGCCAGCAGGAGGACAGGGAACACTGAAGCTTTCTTT. This sequence encodes CASRRTGNTEAFF. The complete variable domain, with remaining parts taken from reference TRBV2 and TRBJ1-1, reads EPEVTQTPSHQVTQMGQEVILRCVPISNHLYFYWYRQILGQKVEFLVSFYNNEISEKSEIFDDQFSVERPDGSNFTLKIRSTKLEDSAMYFCASRRTGNTEAFFGQGTRLTVV.

The V gene is TRBV2, the J gene TRBJ1-3; D unclear. Germline V gives CDR1 SNHLY, CDR2 FYNNEI. The CDR3 extends over 16 amino acids. Trimming removed 4 bases at V and 0 bases at J, with 13 bases between. CDR3 bases: TGTGCCAGCAGTGCAAGGGAGAAGACCTCTGGAAACACCATATATTTT. Residues: CASSAREKTSGNTIYF. The whole variable domain, remainder taken from reference TRBV2 and TRBJ1-3, is EPEVTQTPSHQVTQMGQEVILRCVPISNHLYFYWYRQILGQKVEFLVSFYNNEISEKSEIFDDQFSVERPDGSNFTLKIRSTKLEDSAMYFCASSAREKTSGNTIYFGEGSWLTVV.

The J gene is TRBJ1-1, the V gene TRBV11-2; 8 nucleotides agree with TRBD1. V was pared by 5 bases and J by 6 bases, with 11 bases of the junction left unmatched. There are 15 residues in the CDR3. Germline-derived CDR1 and CDR2 are SGHAT and FQNNGV. CDR3 bases: TGTGCCAGCAGCGTAGGCAGGGGGCAGCCTTCTGAAGCTTTCTTT. Residues: CASSVGRGQPSEAFF. The full variable domain, in which reference TRBV11-2 and TRBJ1-1 provide the parts outside the CDR3, is EAGVAQSPRYKIIEKRQSVAFWCNPISGHATLYWYQQILGQGPKLLIQFQNNGVVDDSQLPKDRFSAERLKGVDSTLKIQPAKLEDSAVYLCASSVGRGQPSEAFFGQGTRLTVV.

This clone was counted once. The V and J genes are TRBV11-2 and TRBJ2-7; D remains ambiguous. V dropped 3 bases and J dropped 2 bases, with 11 bases sitting between them. The CDR3 sequence is 14 residues long. In germline, CDR1 is SGHAT, CDR2 FQNNGV. In DNA form, the CDR3 reads TGTGCCAGCAGCTTCTCAGAGGTCCCCTACGAGCAGTACTTC. It is translated as CASSFSEVPYEQYF.

The chain combines TRBV19 with TRBJ1-2; D remains ambiguous. The CDR3 is 13 residues long. Germline V lookup: CDR1 LNHDA, CDR2 SQIVND (reference sequence). Trimming removed 8 bases at V and 3 bases at J, with 13 bases between. CDR3 DNA sequence: TGTGCCAGTTCAGTCCGTTCCGACTATGGCTACACCTTC. Translation: CASSVRSDYGYTF.

The chain has TRBV18 and TRBJ1-2, with D tentatively TRBD1 (5 bases). V was cut by 5 bases and J by 6 bases, with 10 bases left in between. Germline CDR1 is KGHSH and CDR2 is LQKENI. This CDR3 comprises 12 residues. CDR3: CASSARENGYTF. CDR3 nucleotide sequence: TGTGCCAGCTCAGCCAGGGAAAATGGCTACACCTTC.